These 7 T cell receptor beta chains came from one sample sequenced in a study of control samples from healthy donors and cancer patients. The data were produced by immunoSEQ multiplex PCR, yet TCRdb's version contains in-frame clones alone and is incomplete. Here the sample spans approximately 140,000 clones, less than 90% being singletons. Sequencing was performed on blood. These receptors all stem from a woman aged 30 to 39 in good health.

This chain links TRBV19 with TRBJ1-2, with D unclear. Germline CDR1 reads LNHDA; CDR2 reads SQIVND (reference sequence). The V end was cut by 1 base, the J end by 4 bases, with 10 bases between. The CDR3 is made up of 14 amino acids. Written as DNA, the CDR3 is TGTGCCAGTAGTATAGTTGGGGATGGCTATGGCTACACCTTC. Its translation: CASSIVGDGYGYTF. The variable domain in full, completed from reference TRBV19 and TRBJ1-2, reads DGGITQSPKYLFRKEGQNVTLSCEQNLNHDAMYWYRQDPGQGLRLIYYSQIVNDFQKGDIAEGYSVSREKKESFPLTVTSAQKNPTAFYLCASSIVGDGYGYTFGSGTRLTVV.

The V gene is TRBV6-5, the J gene TRBJ2-7; TRBD2 matches 12 bases. Germline V gene sequence: CDR1 MNHEY, CDR2 SVGAGI. Trimming removed 0 bases from V and 4 bases from J; junction bases left unmatched: 1. This CDR3 contains 15 residues. Here the CDR3 DNA reads TGTGCCAGCAGTTACTCCGGGACTAGCGGGTACGAGCAGTACTTC. Translating gives CASSYSGTSGYEQYF.

The V and J genes are TRBV5-1 and TRBJ2-1, with D possibly matching TRBD2 (6 bases). The CDR3 contains 14 residues. V lost 0 bases and J lost 8, with 12 bases in between. Germline assignment: CDR1 SGHRS and CDR2 YFSETQ. DNA of the CDR3: TGCGCCAGCAGCTTGGTTGGAGGGACCGATGAGCAGTTCTTC. Encoded protein: CASSLVGGTDEQFF.

This chain connects TRBV6-5 to TRBJ2-5; D gene ambiguous. CDR1 is MNHEY, CDR2 SVGAGI, per germline. The germline V and J ends were trimmed by 0 bases and 3 bases, with 11 bases remaining between them. The CDR3 extends over 15 amino acids. Here the CDR3 DNA reads TGTGCCAGCAGTTACTCGAGACTGGAGAAAGAGACCCAGTACTTC. As protein: CASSYSRLEKETQYF.

The rearrangement uses TRBV6-5 and TRBJ1-1; D gene unclear. The CDR3 consists of 14 residues. Germline CDR1 reads MNHEY; CDR2 reads SVGAGI. V gave up 0 bases and J gave up 0 bases, with 5 bases separating them. The CDR3, as DNA: TGTGCCAGCAGTTACTCGAGAGTGAACACTGAAGCTTTCTTT. Translated: CASSYSRVNTEAFF.

The V gene is TRBV5-1, the J gene TRBJ2-7; either TRBD1 or TRBD2 may supply D (6 bases each). The CDR3 is made up of 18 amino acids. V lost 0 bases and J lost 0, with 19 bases in between. CDR1 is SGHRS and CDR2 is YFSETQ in the germline V gene. The CDR3 DNA follows: TGCGCCAGCAGCTTGGAGTCCGGGTCGGGGGCTAGCTCCTACGAGCAGTACTTC. This codes for CASSLESGSGASSYEQYF.

This chain connects TRBV10-2 to TRBJ1-2, with TRBD1 identical over 8 bases. Germline CDR1 and CDR2: WSHSY and SAAADI. This CDR3 contains 14 residues. Losses at the gene ends were 5 bases for V and 5 bases for J; bases not matched to a gene: 7. The CDR3 DNA sequence: TGCGCCAGCAGTCAAGCAGGGGGCTGGTATGGCTACACCTTC. It codes for CASSQAGGWYGYTF.